The entry below describes one T cell receptor (beta chain). This entry comes from a study of T-cell memory formation after mild COVID-19. For the study at large: TCR clusters were mostly confined to one donor each.

Germline V lookup: CDR1 SGHRS, CDR2 YFSETQ. The CDR3 extends over 15 amino acids. V shed 4 bases and J shed 1 base, with 14 bases lying between them. TCRdb reprocessed the 5' RACE reads via MiXCR and lists one record per CDR3 protein. This sample yields about 340,000 distinct CDR3 sequences, of which around a sixth are seen a single time; 20% to 25% belongs to the top ten. The sequenced material came from PBMCs or a T cell subset sorted from them (not recorded which). V and J are TRBV5-1 and TRBJ1-1; D call uncertain. This sequence was found in a man between 18 and 35 years old who had mild COVID-19 (a few samples of this study predate the infection). Cell type and time point are not known. The CDR3 sequence: CASSKEDRANTEAFF. CDR3 nucleotides: TGCGCCAGCAGCAAAGAGGACCGAGCGAACACTGAAGCTTTCTTT. The full variable domain, completed using reference TRBV5-1 and TRBJ1-1, is KAGVTQTPRYLIKTRGQQVTLSCSPISGHRSVSWYQQTPGQGLQFLFEYFSETQRNKGNFPGRFSGRQFSNSRSEMNVSTLELGDSALYLCASSKEDRANTEAFFGQGTRLTVV.